Following are 26 T cell receptor beta chains from one sample sequenced in a study of identical twins. Via MiXCR, TCRdb re-called the 5' RACE reads, giving one row per CDR3 protein. The table records about 890,000 distinct CDR3 sequences, approximately 13% of them present only once. The sample also formed part of further work on yellow fever vaccine responses in identical twins.

Sequencing was performed on PBMCs. Receptors were obtained from a woman younger than 30 in good health.

This chain's CDR3 is CASYQGKGGELFF. The CDR3 DNA is TGTGCCAGCTACCAAGGGAAAGGCGGGGAGCTGTTTTTT. The chain is built from TRBV18 and TRBJ2-2; the D is unclear. The CDR3 is 13 residues long. Germline V CDR1 and CDR2: KGHSH, LQKENI. V dropped 7 bases and J dropped 7 bases, with 13 bases sitting between them.

This clonotype was detected ten times or more. CDR3 in DNA: TGTGCCAGCAGTAAGATGCCGGGGGCCGGCGCAGATACGCAGTATTTT. This gives the protein CASSKMPGAGADTQYF. The chain uses TRBV6-5 and TRBJ2-3; TRBD1 or TRBD2 may be the D gene (6 bases each). The CDR3 totals 16 residues. V dropped 5 bases and J dropped 4 bases, with 19 bases sitting between them. CDR1 is MNHEY and CDR2 is SVGAGI in the germline V gene.

The chain uses TRBV3-1 and TRBJ1-1; no reliable D call. The length of the CDR3 is 13 residues. V lost 4 bases, J lost 3 bases, and 9 bases lay in between. Germline V gene sequence: CDR1 LGHDT, CDR2 YNNKEL (reference sequence). The CDR3 DNA is TGTGCCAGCAGCCTCCAGCGGGACACTGAAGCTTTCTTT. Translation: CASSLQRDTEAFF.

This clonotype was observed a handful of times. V gene TRBV20-1 combines with J gene TRBJ2-1, with D uncertain. CDR3 length: 11 amino acids. Trimming took 0 bases from V and 12 from J, leaving 9 bases between them. CDR1 is DFQATT and CDR2 is SNEGSKA in the germline V gene (reference sequence). The CDR3 bases are TGCAGTGCTAGAGATCAGTGGTTGCAGTTCTTC. Translated: CSARDQWLQFF.

The table lists this clonotype with a few counts. The chain employs TRBV5-8 and TRBJ2-5; 10 bases line up with TRBD2. The CDR3 spans 15 residues. The germline V gene encodes CDR1 SGHTS and CDR2 YDEGEE. V lost 5 bases, J lost 2 bases, and 6 bases stayed unmatched. CDR3: CASRPPAGGQETQYF. The CDR3 DNA is TGTGCCAGCAGGCCCCCAGCGGGGGGGCAAGAGACCCAGTACTTC.

V is TRBV28 and J is TRBJ2-1; D might be TRBD2 (6 bases). Germline-derived CDR1 and CDR2 are MDHEN and SYDVKM. Deletions cut 4 bases from V and 7 bases from J, with 14 bases between. This CDR3 region has 14 residues. CDR3 nucleotides: TGTGCCAGCAGTTCCCCCATGGAGGGGAATGAGCAGTTCTTC. Translation: CASSSPMEGNEQFF.

Comments on this clonotype: One end of the junction fails to match germline, which may point to a read error. J is TRBJ1-5 and V is TRBV28, with D unclear. The germline CDR1 and CDR2 sequences are MDHEN and SYDVKM. The CDR3 runs 11 residues. The chain's CDR3 is CASSLPGPQLF. Written as DNA, the CDR3 is TGTGCCAGCAGTTTACCCGGGCCCCAGCTTTTT. Full variable domain (remainder filled in from reference TRBV28 and TRBJ1-5): DVKVTQSSRYLVKRTGEKVFLECVQDMDHENMFWYRQDPGLGLRLIYFSYDVKMKEKGDIPEGYSVSREKKERFSLILESASTNQTSMYLCASSLPGPQLFGDGTRLSIL.

This clonotype was seen repeatedly, ten times or more. The chain links TRBV20-1 to TRBJ1-1; no clear D gene. The V gene's germline CDR1 is DFQATT and CDR2 SNEGSKA (reference sequence). The CDR3 consists of 14 residues. V was pared by 1 base and J by 5 bases, with 14 bases between. The CDR3 loop reads CSARVAGFSTEAFF. CDR3 coding DNA: TGCAGTGCTAGAGTTGCTGGTTTTTCGACTGAAGCTTTCTTT.

This clonotype has just a few counts. V usage is TRBV7-3 and J usage is TRBJ2-7; D is undetermined. V dropped 0 bases and J dropped 5 bases, with 8 bases sitting between them. The CDR3 extends over 13 amino acids. CDR1 and CDR2 from the germline V gene are SGHTA and FQGTGA. In DNA form, the CDR3 reads TGTGCCAGCAGCTTAACAGTGGGCAACGAGCAGTACTTC. This translates into CASSLTVGNEQYF. Filled out from reference TRBV7-3 and TRBJ2-7, the complete variable domain reads GAGVSQTPSNKVTEKGKYVELRCDPISGHTALYWYRQSLGQGPEFLIYFQGTGAADDSGLPNDRFFAVRPEGSVSTLKIQRTERGDSAVYLCASSLTVGNEQYFGPGTRLTVT.

This clonotype was counted only a few times. V and J are TRBV4-1 and TRBJ2-3; D unclear. With 0 bases removed from V and 1 base from J, the gap between germline ends came to 14 bases. CDR3 size: 17 residues. In germline, CDR1 is MGHRA, CDR2 YSYEKL. This CDR3 reads CASSQDLRRSGTDTQYF. The CDR3 region has the DNA TGCGCCAGCAGCCAAGATCTGAGAAGATCTGGCACAGATACGCAGTATTTT.

CDR3: CASSLSTRTSGRGEQYF. In nucleotides, the CDR3 is TGTGCCAGCAGTTTATCGACCCGGACTAGCGGGCGGGGTGAGCAGTACTTC. The rearrangement joins TRBV27 to TRBJ2-7; 11 bases line up with TRBD2. The germline gives CDR1 MNHEY, CDR2 SMNVEV (reference sequence). The CDR3 spans 17 residues. Trimming cost V 0 bases and J 7 bases; bases outside gene matches: 11.

This clonotype was detected a few times. The chain joins TRBV20-1 to TRBJ2-3; 10 bases align to TRBD2. This CDR3 contains 15 residues. The ends lost 4 bases at V and 2 bases at J; junction bases unmatched: 6. The V gene's germline CDR1 is DFQATT and CDR2 SNEGSKA (reference sequence). The CDR3 nucleotides are TGCAGTGCTACTCGACTAGCGGGTCCCACAGATACGCAGTATTTT. Translated, it gives CSATRLAGPTDTQYF.

This clonotype has at least ten counts. The rearrangement uses TRBV5-4 and TRBJ2-2; no clear D gene. The CDR3 length is 12 residues. With 1 base removed from V and 7 bases from J, the gap between germline ends came to 5 bases. Per germline, CDR1 SGHNT and CDR2 YYREEE (reference sequence). CDR3 protein: CASSLIGGELFF. The CDR3 coding sequence is TGTGCCAGCAGCTTGATAGGCGGGGAGCTGTTTTTT.

The table lists this clonotype with a few counts. The chain carries TRBV4-1 and TRBJ2-2; D unclear. Trimming cost V 0 bases and J 6 bases, with 2 bases left between them. CDR1 is MGHRA, CDR2 YSYEKL, per germline. There are 12 residues in the CDR3. The DNA for the CDR3 is TGCGCCAGCAGCCAAGATTCCGGGGAGCTGTTTTTT. Translation gives CASSQDSGELFF.

This clonotype was recorded a few times. Written as DNA, the CDR3 is TGTGCCAGCGATGCCCGGGACAGAGTTCCCGGGGAGCTGTTTTTT. It encodes CASDARDRVPGELFF. The J gene is TRBJ2-2, the V gene TRBV18; TRBD1 matches 7 bases. Losses at the gene ends were 8 bases for V and 6 bases for J; bases not matched to a gene: 12. Germline loops: CDR1 KGHSH, CDR2 LQKENI. This CDR3 is 15 amino acids long.

The gene calls are TRBV6-1 and TRBJ2-7; D possibly corresponds to TRBD2 (6 bases). The CDR3 sequence is 14 residues long. The germline V gene has CDR1 MNHNS and CDR2 SASEGT. V shed 6 bases and J shed 7 bases, with 19 bases lying between them. The CDR3 DNA follows: TGTGCCAGCAGCTCACGTGGAGGGGCCCGGGAGCAGTACGTC. Translation gives CASSSRGGAREQYV.

Many counts were recorded for this clonotype. CDR3 sequence (DNA): TGTGCCAGCAGGATCAGGGATTCACCCCTCCACTTT. Translated: CASRIRDSPLHF. The gene calls are TRBV12-3 or TRBV12-4 and TRBJ1-6; tentative D call: TRBD1 (5 bases). This CDR3 is built from 12 residues. Trimming left V 6 bases short and J 8 bases short, with 8 bases between.

V gene TRBV29-1 combines with J gene TRBJ2-1; D is uncertain. The CDR3 extends over 11 amino acids. The germline gives CDR1 SQVTM, CDR2 ANQGSEA. V was shortened by 3 bases and J by 2 bases, with 2 bases between the two germline ends. The CDR3 DNA reads as TGCAGCGTTGAGACCTACAATGAGCAGTTCTTC. It codes for CSVETYNEQFF.

This clonotype has only a few counts. The genes are TRBV24-1 and TRBJ2-1; TRBD2 matches at 10 bases. Germline CDR1 is KGHDR and CDR2 is SFDVKD. With V trimmed by 4 bases and J by 6 bases, 5 bases remained unmatched. CDR3 length equals 15 residues. DNA for the CDR3: TGTGCCACCAGTGACTTAGCGGGGGGCGTCAATGAGCAGTTCTTC. Its translation: CATSDLAGGVNEQFF.

This clonotype was detected many times. The rearrangement uses TRBV12-3 or TRBV12-4 and TRBJ1-2; unclear D gene. With 4 bases removed from V and 1 base from J, the gap between germline ends came to 10 bases. The CDR3 totals 14 residues. This CDR3 is CASSSSGRNYGYTF. DNA of the CDR3: TGTGCCAGCAGTTCCAGCGGACGTAACTATGGCTACACCTTC.

The sample holds a few counts of this clonotype. The CDR3 here is CATSREPRDSFNQPQHF. The CDR3 DNA reads as TGTGCCACCAGCAGAGAACCCCGGGACAGCTTCAATCAGCCCCAGCATTTT. This chain joins TRBV15 and TRBJ1-5, with TRBD1 matching 7 bases. The CDR3 is 17 amino acids. Unmatched junction bases numbered 8, after V lost 0 bases and J lost 3 bases. Germline V gives CDR1 LNHNV, CDR2 YYDKDF (reference sequence). Supplemented by reference TRBV15 and TRBJ1-5, the full variable domain reads DAMVIQNPRYQVTQFGKPVTLSCSQTLNHNVMYWYQQKSSQAPKLLFHYYDKDFNNEADTPDNFQSRRPNTSFCFLDIRSPGLGDTAMYLCATSREPRDSFNQPQHFGDGTRLSIL.

This clonotype was counted ten times or more. The CDR3 bases are TGCAGTGCTCTCATACGGGACCAAGAGACCCAGTACTTC. It encodes CSALIRDQETQYF. The gene calls are TRBV20-1 and TRBJ2-5, with unresolved D. Germline CDR1 and CDR2: DFQATT and SNEGSKA (reference sequence). This CDR3 has 13 amino acids. V lost 5 bases to trimming and J lost 0 bases, with 10 bases between them.

The sample holds a few counts of this clonotype. The genes are TRBV5-6 and TRBJ2-7; D remains unclear. CDR1 and CDR2 from the germline V gene are SGHDT and YYEEEE. The ends were cut back, 0 bases at V and 0 bases at J, with 7 bases in the middle. The CDR3 has 14 residues. In nucleotides, the CDR3 is TGTGCCAGCAGCTTGGAAGAGTACTCCTACGAGCAGTACTTC. Translation gives CASSLEEYSYEQYF.

This clonotype occurred many times. The chain employs TRBV28 and TRBJ2-2; D is undetermined. This CDR3 region has 12 residues. Per germline, CDR1 MDHEN and CDR2 SYDVKM. Trimming pared 7 bases from V and 1 base from J, leaving 4 bases between. CDR3 nucleotide sequence: TGTGCCAGCACCCTGAACACCGGGGAGCTGTTTTTT. Translating gives CASTLNTGELFF.

V gene TRBV6-6 combines with J gene TRBJ1-1; D remains ambiguous. The germline V gene has CDR1 MNHNY and CDR2 SVGAGI (reference sequence). The CDR3 consists of 12 residues. Trimming removed 7 bases at V and 7 bases at J, with 13 bases between. CDR3 protein: CASTSRTDEAFF. In DNA, the CDR3 is TGTGCCAGCACGTCGAGGACGGATGAAGCTTTCTTT.

Worth noting for this clonotype: One junction end does not reproduce the germline sequence, and a read error may be involved. The V gene is TRBV20-1, the J gene TRBJ2-4; 11 bases map to TRBD2. The CDR3 is 17 amino acids. Per the germline V gene, CDR1 is DFQATT and CDR2 is SNEGSKA (reference sequence). Here the CDR3 reads CSATPIAGGLDKNIQYF. In DNA form, the CDR3 reads TGCAGCGCTACCCCGATAGCGGGAGGGTTGGACAAAAACATTCAGTACTTC.